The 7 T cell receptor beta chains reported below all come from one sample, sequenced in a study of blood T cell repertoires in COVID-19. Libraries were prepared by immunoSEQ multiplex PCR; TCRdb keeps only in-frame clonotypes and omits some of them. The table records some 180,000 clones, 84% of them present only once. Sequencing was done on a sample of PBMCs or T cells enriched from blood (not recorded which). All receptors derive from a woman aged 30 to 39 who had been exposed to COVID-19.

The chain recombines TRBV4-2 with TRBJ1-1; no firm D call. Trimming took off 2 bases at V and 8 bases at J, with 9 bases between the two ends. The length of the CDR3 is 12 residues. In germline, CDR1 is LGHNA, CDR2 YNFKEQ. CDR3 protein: CASSQPEGEAFF. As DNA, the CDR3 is TGTGCCAGCAGCCAACCCGAGGGCGAAGCTTTCTTT.

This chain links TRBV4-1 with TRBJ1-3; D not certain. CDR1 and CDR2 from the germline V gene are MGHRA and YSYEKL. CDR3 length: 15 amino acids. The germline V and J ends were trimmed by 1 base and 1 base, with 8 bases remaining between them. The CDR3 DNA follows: TGCGCCAGCAGCCAAGTCTCTAATTCTGGAAACACCATATATTTT. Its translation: CASSQVSNSGNTIYF.

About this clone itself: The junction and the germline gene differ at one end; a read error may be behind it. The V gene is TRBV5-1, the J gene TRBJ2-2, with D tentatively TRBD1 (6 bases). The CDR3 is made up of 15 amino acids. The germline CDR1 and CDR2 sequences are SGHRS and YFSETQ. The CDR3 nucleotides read TGCGCCAGCAGTTTGGGAGCAGGGGCTGGCGGGGAGCTGTTTTTT. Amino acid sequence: CASSLGAGAGGELFF.

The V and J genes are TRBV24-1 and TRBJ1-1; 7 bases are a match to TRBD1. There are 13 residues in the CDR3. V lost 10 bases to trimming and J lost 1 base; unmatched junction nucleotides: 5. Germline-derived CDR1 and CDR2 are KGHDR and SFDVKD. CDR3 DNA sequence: TGTGCCACAATGGACAGGTGGAACACTGAAGCTTTCTTT. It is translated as CATMDRWNTEAFF.

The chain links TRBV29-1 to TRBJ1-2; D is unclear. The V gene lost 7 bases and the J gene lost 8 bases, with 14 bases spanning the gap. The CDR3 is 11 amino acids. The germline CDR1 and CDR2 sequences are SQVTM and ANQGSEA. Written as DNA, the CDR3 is TGCAGCGGATACGGTTCGGGGGGCTACACCTTC. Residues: CSGYGSGGYTF.

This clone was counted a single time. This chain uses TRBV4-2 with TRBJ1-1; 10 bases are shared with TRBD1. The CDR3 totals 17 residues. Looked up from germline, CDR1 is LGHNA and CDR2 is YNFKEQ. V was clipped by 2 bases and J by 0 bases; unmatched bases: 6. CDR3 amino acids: CASSQHRTGGMNTEAFF. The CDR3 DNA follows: TGTGCCAGCAGCCAACATAGGACAGGGGGAATGAACACTGAAGCTTTCTTT.

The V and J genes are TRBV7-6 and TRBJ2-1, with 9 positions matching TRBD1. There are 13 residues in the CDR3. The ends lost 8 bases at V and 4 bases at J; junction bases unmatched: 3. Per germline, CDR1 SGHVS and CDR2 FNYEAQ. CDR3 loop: CASRDRAYNEQFF. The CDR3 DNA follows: TGTGCCAGCCGGGACAGGGCTTACAATGAGCAGTTCTTC.